These 10 T cell receptor beta chains were sequenced from one sample in a study of vaccination and CD4 T cells after COVID-19. Treatment meaning: roughly 10-day PBMC culture with coronavirus spike peptide pools or control peptides (ViraFEST assay). Scientists ran DNA taken from cultured CD4+ T cells through the Oncomine TCR Beta short-read assay for sequencing. One entry per CDR3 protein, called by TCRdb with MiXCR from the PCR reads. This sample yields under 20,000 distinct CDR3 sequences, of which approximately 53% are seen a single time; roughly a third belongs to the top ten. These TCRs are of unknown antigen specificity. The sample in question was cultured CD4+ T cells from blood, obtained after SARS-CoV-2 vaccination. The receptor set was obtained from a human donor with COVID-19.

The chain couples TRBV24-1 to TRBJ2-1; tentative D call: TRBD2 (5 bases). Germline V gives CDR1 KGHDR, CDR2 SFDVKD. V was clipped by 5 bases and J by 5 bases, with 15 bases between them. CDR3 length: 15 amino acids. The CDR3 spells CATSVAGIKNNEQFF. In DNA form, the CDR3 reads TGTGCCACCAGTGTGGCGGGTATTAAAAACAATGAGCAGTTCTTC.

The chain links TRBV2 to TRBJ1-5; D gene ambiguous. Trimming pared 5 bases from V and 6 bases from J, leaving 8 bases between. The CDR3 extends over 12 amino acids. The V gene's germline CDR1 is SNHLY and CDR2 FYNNEI. The CDR3 DNA follows: TGTGCCAGCAGTCTAAAGGGTCAGCCCCAGCATTTT. It yields the protein CASSLKGQPQHF.

This clonotype has only a few counts. J is TRBJ2-5 and V is TRBV19; D gene uncertain. This CDR3 has 14 amino acids. Trimming removed 4 bases from V and 4 bases from J, with 13 bases in between. Germline CDR1 is LNHDA and CDR2 is SQIVND (reference sequence). CDR3 in amino acids: CASSKDRAAETQYF. The DNA of the CDR3 is TGTGCCAGTAGTAAGGATAGGGCAGCAGAGACCCAGTACTTC.

V and J are TRBV3-1 and TRBJ2-7; 8 bases align to TRBD2. V was clipped by 3 bases and J by 2 bases; unmatched bases: 6. This CDR3 spans 15 amino acids. The germline V gene has CDR1 LGHDT and CDR2 YNNKEL (reference sequence). The CDR3, as DNA: TGTGCCAGCAGCCACGATATAGCGGGGACCTACGAGCAGTACTTC. It translates to CASSHDIAGTYEQYF.

The V and J genes are TRBV18 and TRBJ1-1; D possibly corresponds to TRBD1 (5 bases). Germline values: CDR1 KGHSH, CDR2 LQKENI. The CDR3 is made up of 14 amino acids. With 2 bases removed from V and 4 bases from J, the gap between germline ends came to 11 bases. The CDR3, as DNA: TGTGCCAGCTCACCAGGGACCGAGGGCACTGAAGCTTTCTTT. It translates to CASSPGTEGTEAFF.

The chain employs TRBV7-6 and TRBJ2-4; D ambiguous. The V and J ends lost 2 bases and 2 bases respectively, with 10 bases between them. The CDR3 consists of 15 residues. Germline values: CDR1 SGHVS, CDR2 FNYEAQ. CDR3 amino acids: CASSLPETSKNIQYF. The CDR3 DNA reads as TGTGCCAGCAGCTTACCAGAGACCTCCAAAAACATTCAGTACTTC.

V and J are TRBV12-3 or TRBV12-4 and TRBJ2-3; D is unresolved. V was cut by 4 bases and J by 0 bases, with 20 bases left in between. The CDR3 covers 18 residues. The CDR3 DNA reads as TGTGCCAGCAGTTGGGGTTCCTATCTTATTGCTAGCACAGATACGCAGTATTTT. This translates into CASSWGSYLIASTDTQYF.

This clonotype has just a few counts. The chain recombines TRBV25-1 with TRBJ1-5; D gene ambiguous. V lost 3 bases and J lost 3, with 6 bases in between. This CDR3 has 13 residues. Germline V lookup: CDR1 MGHDK, CDR2 SYGVNS. DNA for the CDR3: TGTGCCAGCAGTGACAGACACAATCAGCCCCAGCATTTT. It encodes CASSDRHNQPQHF. Variable domain in full (rest from reference TRBV25-1 and TRBJ1-5): EADIYQTPRYLVIGTGKKITLECSQTMGHDKMYWYQQDPGMELHLIHYSYGVNSTEKGDLSSESTVSRIRTEHFPLTLESARPSHTSQYLCASSDRHNQPQHFGDGTRLSIL.

This clonotype was recorded a few times. J is TRBJ2-7 and V is TRBV12-3 or TRBV12-4, with D unresolved. The CDR3 loop spans 14 amino acids. V was pared by 6 bases and J by 4 bases, with 16 bases between. This CDR3 reads CASRPQFGDYEQYF. The CDR3 nucleotides are TGTGCCAGCAGGCCTCAGTTTGGGGATTACGAGCAGTACTTC.

The sample holds one count of this clonotype. V usage is TRBV4-1 and J usage is TRBJ2-7; 8 positions agree with TRBD1. V shed 0 bases and J 3 bases; nucleotides not matched to a gene: 1. Germline V gene data show CDR1 as MGHRA and CDR2 as YSYEKL. The CDR3 has 14 amino acids. The CDR3 DNA reads TGCGCCAGCAGCCAAGACAGGGGGCTCTACGAGCAGTACTTC. This codes for CASSQDRGLYEQYF.